This TCR beta chain was found in a study of CD8+CD57+ T cells in acquired aplastic anemia. Study as a whole: An average of 3.2 ug of DNA was obtained from sorted CD4+ and CD8+ cells.

The template used for profiling TCR beta VDJ and CDR3 was genomic DNA. One entry per CDR3 protein, called by TCRdb with MiXCR from the reads. The sample includes roughly 290,000 distinct CDR3 sequences, roughly 61% of them seen just once. Flow cytometry had shown expanded CD8+CD57+ cells in the patients chosen for sequencing. At blood sampling, none of the patients had yet received therapy. This CDR3 region has 16 residues. V trimming: 5 bases; J trimming: 9 bases; junction bases outside the gene matches: 15. In germline, CDR1 is SGHTA, CDR2 FQGTGA. V and J are TRBV7-3 and TRBJ2-1, with 8 bases lining up with TRBD2. This TCR was sampled from a human donor with aplastic anemia. The sample comprised sorted CD4+, CD8+, or CD8+CD57+ T cells (not recorded which) from PBMCs. CDR3 sequence (DNA): TGTGCCAGCAGCCAGGGTTCAATCGGGGGGGCGGGTGAGCAGTTCTTC. Encoded protein: CASSQGSIGGAGEQFF.